These 14 T cell receptor beta chains were sequenced from one sample in a study of control samples from healthy donors and cancer patients. Generated by immunoSEQ multiplex PCR, the TCRdb table keeps only in-frame clones and is missing some. Here the sample spans some 410,000 clones, around 90% being singletons. The sample taken for sequencing was PBMCs. These receptors were taken from a middle-aged man with head and neck cancer.

The V and J genes are TRBV19 and TRBJ2-2, with 10 bases aligning to TRBD2. This CDR3 has 16 amino acids. Germline lookup yields CDR1 LNHDA and CDR2 SQIVND (reference sequence). J lost 2 bases, V lost 8 bases, and 8 bases had no gene match. CDR3 protein: CASGPRLAGNTGELFF. CDR3 bases: TGTGCCAGTGGACCCCGACTAGCGGGTAACACCGGGGAGCTGTTTTTT.

The chain is built from TRBV30 and TRBJ2-6; D is undetermined. CDR1 GTSNPN and CDR2 SVGIG come from the germline V gene (reference sequence). The CDR3 loop spans 16 amino acids. The V gene lost 3 bases and the J gene lost 3 bases, with 15 bases spanning the gap. CDR3 region: CAWSKVGGNGANVLTF. Written as DNA, the CDR3 is TGTGCCTGGAGCAAAGTTGGTGGGAATGGGGCCAACGTCCTGACTTTC.

This clone has only one observation. CDR3 loop: CASTQASGDYNEQFF. In nucleotides, the CDR3 is TGTGCCAGTACCCAGGCTAGCGGGGATTACAATGAGCAGTTCTTC. The rearrangement links TRBV19 to TRBJ2-1; 9 bases match TRBD2. The CDR3 contains 15 residues. The V gene's germline CDR1 is LNHDA and CDR2 SQIVND (reference sequence). The junction had 8 bases not matched to a gene; V was cut back by 7 bases and J by 4 bases.

The chain employs TRBV30 and TRBJ2-3; 9 positions agree with TRBD1. The germline V gene encodes CDR1 GTSNPN and CDR2 SVGIG (reference sequence). This CDR3 spans 15 amino acids. The junction had 5 bases not matched to a gene; V was cut back by 2 bases and J by 2 bases. CDR3: CAWSTWTGDTDTQYF. In DNA form, the CDR3 reads TGTGCCTGGAGTACTTGGACAGGGGACACAGATACGCAGTATTTT.

The J gene is TRBJ1-1, the V gene TRBV27; D is possibly TRBD1 (5 bases). From germline, CDR1 is MNHEY and CDR2 SMNVEV (reference sequence). V lost 0 bases to trimming and J lost 3 bases, with 8 bases between them. This CDR3 has 14 amino acids. Here the CDR3 DNA reads TGTGCCAGCAGTTTATCTGGGGGGTACACTGAAGCTTTCTTT. It specifies CASSLSGGYTEAFF.

CDR3 in DNA: TGTGCCAGCAGCGTAGGGGTGGAGAGCACTGAAGCTTTCTTT. Translation gives CASSVGVESTEAFF. The chain is built from TRBV7-9 and TRBJ1-1; D perhaps matches TRBD1 (5 bases). This CDR3 region has 14 residues. The V end lost 5 bases, the J end lost 4 bases, and 14 bases lay between the germline ends. The V gene's germline CDR1 is SEHNR and CDR2 FQNEAQ (reference sequence).

The rearrangement uses TRBV30 and TRBJ1-1; D unclear. The CDR3 totals 13 residues. Trimming shortened V by 4 bases and J by 1 base, and 10 bases separated the two germline ends. Germline lookup yields CDR1 GTSNPN and CDR2 SVGIG (reference sequence). CDR3 loop: CAWTSIANTEAFF. Written as DNA, the CDR3 is TGTGCCTGGACGTCCATAGCGAACACTGAAGCTTTCTTT.

The CDR3 protein is CASSLGGALMNTEAFF. Written as DNA, the CDR3 is TGTGCCAGCAGCTTGGGGGGGGCCCTAATGAACACTGAAGCTTTCTTT. J is TRBJ1-1 and V is TRBV5-4; D perhaps matches TRBD1 (6 bases). Trimming shortened V by 0 bases and J by 0 bases, and 12 bases separated the two germline ends. CDR3 length: 16 residues. CDR1 is SGHNT, CDR2 YYREEE, per germline (reference sequence).

This chain uses TRBV12-3 or TRBV12-4 with TRBJ2-2, with D hard to call. The CDR3 has 13 amino acids. V was clipped by 8 bases and J by 4 bases, with 11 bases between them. The CDR3 DNA reads TGTGCCAGCCTATACACTATCACCGGGGAGCTGTTTTTT. Protein: CASLYTITGELFF.

V and J are TRBV18 and TRBJ2-1; D call uncertain. CDR1 and CDR2 from the germline V gene are KGHSH and LQKENI. Trimming removed 0 bases at V and 0 bases at J, with 9 bases between. The CDR3 contains 16 residues. As DNA, the CDR3 is TGTGCCAGCTCACCACCTAGCCTCCGCTCCTACAATGAGCAGTTCTTC. Its translation is CASSPPSLRSYNEQFF.

The V gene is TRBV28, the J gene TRBJ1-1; no clear D. The CDR3 totals 13 residues. Trimming left V 6 bases short and J 1 base short, with 9 bases between. The germline V gene has CDR1 MDHEN and CDR2 SYDVKM. The CDR3 loop is CASRIPGNTEAFF. Written as DNA, the CDR3 is TGTGCCAGCAGGATCCCGGGGAACACTGAAGCTTTCTTT.

As concerns this clone: Other DNA sequences in this sample translate to the same CDR3. This chain joins TRBV7-3 and TRBJ1-3; D may be TRBD1 (5 bases). The CDR3 length is 14 residues. Germline-derived CDR1 and CDR2 are SGHTA and FQGTGA. The V end was cut by 5 bases, the J end by 1 base, with 9 bases between. The CDR3 is CASSLGLSGNTIYF. CDR3 DNA sequence: TGTGCCAGCAGCCTGGGGCTGTCTGGAAACACCATATATTTT.

V usage is TRBV5-1 and J usage is TRBJ2-7; D remains ambiguous. CDR1 is SGHRS, CDR2 YFSETQ, per germline. The CDR3 covers 15 residues. The V end was cut by 3 bases, the J end by 2 bases, with 15 bases between. The CDR3 DNA reads as TGCGCCAGCAGCTCTCGGCGGCAGGCCCCCTACGAGCAGTACTTC. This codes for CASSSRRQAPYEQYF. Full variable domain (missing parts from reference TRBV5-1 and TRBJ2-7): KAGVTQTPRYLIKTRGQQVTLSCSPISGHRSVSWYQQTPGQGLQFLFEYFSETQRNKGNFPGRFSGRQFSNSRSEMNVSTLELGDSALYLCASSSRRQAPYEQYFGPGTRLTVT.

The chain joins TRBV27 to TRBJ1-5; D not resolved. The CDR3 contains 14 residues. Trimming took off 5 bases at V and 7 bases at J, with 15 bases between the two ends. The germline V gene encodes CDR1 MNHEY and CDR2 SMNVEV (reference sequence). DNA for the CDR3: TGTGCCAGCAGTCCGGAGGGATCGTGGCAGCCCCAGCATTTT. Its protein is CASSPEGSWQPQHF.